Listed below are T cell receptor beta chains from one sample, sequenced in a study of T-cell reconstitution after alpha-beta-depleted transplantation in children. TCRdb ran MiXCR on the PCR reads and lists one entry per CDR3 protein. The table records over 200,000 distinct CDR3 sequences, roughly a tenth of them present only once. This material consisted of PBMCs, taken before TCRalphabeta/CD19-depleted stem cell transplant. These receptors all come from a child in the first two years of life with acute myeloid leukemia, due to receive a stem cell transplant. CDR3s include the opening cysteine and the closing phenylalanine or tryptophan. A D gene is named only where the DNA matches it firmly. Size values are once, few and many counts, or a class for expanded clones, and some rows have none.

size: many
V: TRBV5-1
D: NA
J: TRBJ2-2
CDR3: CASSLAELSTGELFF
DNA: TGCGCCAGCAGCTTGGCCGAACTGTCCACCGGGGAGCTGTTTTTT

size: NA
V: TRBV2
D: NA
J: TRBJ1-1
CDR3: CASSEAGGTEAFF
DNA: TGTGCCAGCAGTGAAGCGGGCGGCACTGAAGCTTTCTTT

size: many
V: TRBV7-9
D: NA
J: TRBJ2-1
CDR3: CASSLQMSEQFF
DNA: TGTGCCAGCAGCTTACAAATGTCAGAGCAGTTCTTC

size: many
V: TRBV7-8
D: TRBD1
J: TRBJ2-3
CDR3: CASPPATGGITDTQYF
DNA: TGTGCCAGCCCCCCTGCGACAGGGGGGATCACAGATACGCAGTATTTT

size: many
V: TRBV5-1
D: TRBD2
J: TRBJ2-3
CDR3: CASSLGTSGGTDTQYF
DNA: TGCGCCAGCAGCCTGGGGACTAGCGGGGGCACAGATACGCAGTATTTT

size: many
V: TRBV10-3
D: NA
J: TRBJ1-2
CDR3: CAIPTGTGGYTF
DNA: TGTGCCATCCCAACTGGGACGGGGGGCTACACCTTC

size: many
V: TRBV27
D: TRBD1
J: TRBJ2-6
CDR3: CASNQGAGGANVLTF
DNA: TGTGCCAGCAACCAGGGGGCAGGGGGGGCCAACGTCCTGACTTTC

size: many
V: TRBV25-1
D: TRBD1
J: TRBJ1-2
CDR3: CASSPTGDDYYTF
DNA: TGTGCCAGCAGCCCGACAGGGGACGACTACTACACCTTC

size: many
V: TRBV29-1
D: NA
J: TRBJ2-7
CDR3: CSVERSGDEQYF
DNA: TGCAGCGTTGAAAGGAGCGGCGACGAGCAGTACTTC

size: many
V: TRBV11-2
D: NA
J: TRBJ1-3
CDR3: CASSLNRHSGNTIYF
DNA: TGTGCCAGCAGCTTAAACAGGCACTCTGGAAACACCATATATTTT

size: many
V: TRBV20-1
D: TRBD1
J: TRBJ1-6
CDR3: CSARPKTGMDSPLHF
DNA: TGCAGTGCTAGACCCAAGACAGGGATGGATTCACCCCTCCACTTT

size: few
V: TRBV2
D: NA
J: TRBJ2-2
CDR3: CASSEGVAGELFF
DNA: TGTGCCAGCAGTGAAGGGGTCGCCGGGGAGCTGTTTTTT

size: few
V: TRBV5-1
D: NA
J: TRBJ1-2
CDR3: CASSLGVGEVGRGYTF
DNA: TGCGCCAGCAGCTTGGGAGTTGGAGAGGTGGGACGCGGCTACACCTTC

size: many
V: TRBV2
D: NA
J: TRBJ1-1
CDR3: CASKGLIGPANTEAFF
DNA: TGTGCCAGCAAGGGCTTGATCGGGCCAGCCAACACTGAAGCTTTCTTT

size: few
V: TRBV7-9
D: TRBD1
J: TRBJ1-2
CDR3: CASSLRGDRGLGYGYTF
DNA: TGTGCCAGCAGCCTTAGGGGAGACAGGGGTTTGGGCTATGGCTACACCTTC

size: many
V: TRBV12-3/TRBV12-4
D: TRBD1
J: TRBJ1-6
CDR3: CASRVDRANSPLHF
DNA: TGTGCCAGCAGAGTGGACAGGGCCAATTCACCCCTCCACTTT

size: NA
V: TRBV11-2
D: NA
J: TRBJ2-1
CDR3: CASSSGPNLDYSYNEQFF
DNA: TGTGCCAGCAGCTCAGGACCAAACTTAGATTACTCCTACAATGAGCAGTTCTTC

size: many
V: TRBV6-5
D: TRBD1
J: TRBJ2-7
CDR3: CASSYSGTGLYEQYF
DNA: TGTGCCAGCAGTTACTCGGGGACAGGGCTCTACGAGCAGTACTTC

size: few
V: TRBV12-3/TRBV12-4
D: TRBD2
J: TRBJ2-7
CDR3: CASSPGTSFHEQYF
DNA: TGTGCCAGCAGTCCAGGGACTAGTTTCCACGAGCAGTACTTC

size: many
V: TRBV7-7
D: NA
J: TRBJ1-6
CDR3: CASSPPRRWLIRGSPLHF
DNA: TGTGCCAGCAGCCCTCCCCGAAGATGGCTTATACGAGGTTCACCCCTCCACTTT